The rows below give T cell receptor beta chains drawn from one sample of a study of T cells in Graves' hyperthyroidism and ophthalmopathy. MiXCR, run by TCRdb on the multiplex PCR reads, gives a single entry per CDR3 protein. The sample consists of roughly 720,000 distinct CDR3 sequences, roughly 17% of them appearing once. Sequencing used blood. The origin of the receptors is a man aged 50 to 60 with Graves' hyperthyroidism. The CDR3 runs from the conserved cysteine through the conserved F or W. The order of the fields is J gene, D gene, V gene, clone size, CDR3 protein, CDR3 DNA. A D gene is named only where the DNA matches it firmly. Rows give clone size only sometimes, using once, few, many, or a class for an expanded clone.

TRBJ2-1 TRBD2 TRBV11-2 many CASSQTSGNPRREQFF TGTGCCAGCAGCCAGACTAGCGGGAACCCCCGCCGTGAGCAGTTCTTC
TRBJ1-1 TRBD1 TRBV28 many CASIEAGGRSWNTEAFF TGTGCCAGCATAGAGGCAGGGGGACGCTCGTGGAACACTGAAGCTTTCTTT
TRBJ1-1 - TRBV12-3/TRBV12-4 many CASTDRMRLNTEAFF TGTGCCAGCACCGACAGGATGCGTTTGAACACTGAAGCTTTCTTT
TRBJ2-3 TRBD2 TRBV28 many CASSSRQVRLAGVDTQYF TGTGCCAGCAGTTCGCGACAGGTCCGACTAGCGGGAGTAGATACGCAGTATTTT
TRBJ1-2 - TRBV7-2 few CASSLVQGGGLHLRFGDQLNTF -
TRBJ2-3 - TRBV15 few CATSPRSTDTQYF TGTGCCACCAGCCCCCGCAGCACAGATACGCAGTATTTT
TRBJ2-3 TRBD1 TRBV24-1 many CATSDLADRGDTQYF TGTGCCACCAGTGATTTGGCGGACAGGGGAGATACGCAGTATTTT
TRBJ2-7 - TRBV14 few CASSQDRIRDGGFFEQYF TGTGCCAGCAGCCAAGACCGGATCCGGGACGGGGGTTTTTTCGAGCAGTACTTC
TRBJ1-5 - TRBV19 - CASSTGNWRNQPQHF TGTGCCAGTAGTACAGGGAATTGGCGCAATCAGCCCCAGCATTTT
TRBJ2-7 TRBD1 TRBV20-1 - CSLPGTGTYEQYF TGCAGCTTACCCGGGACAGGAACCTACGAGCAGTACTTC
TRBJ2-1 - TRBV5-1 many CASSLIEEGYSYNEQFF TGCGCCAGCAGCTTGATAGAGGAGGGGTACTCCTACAATGAGCAGTTCTTC
TRBJ2-1 - TRBV6-2/TRBV6-3 many CASSYQQELTDGVGNEQFF TGTGCCAGCAGTTACCAACAGGAGTTGACGGACGGTGTTGGGAATGAGCAGTTCTTC
TRBJ2-5 - TRBV7-3 many CASSLRAQETQYF TGTGCCAGCAGCTTAAGGGCACAAGAGACCCAGTACTTC
TRBJ1-5 - TRBV5-1 - CASSPGIINQPQHF TGCGCCAGCAGCCCTGGGATAATCAATCAGCCCCAGCATTTT
TRBJ2-3 - TRBV24-1 many CATSGGSSTDTQYF TGTGCCACCAGTGGCGGCAGCAGCACAGATACGCAGTATTTT
TRBJ2-3 - TRBV15 many CATSRVRGSTDTQYF TGTGCCACCAGCAGAGTGAGAGGGTCGACAGATACGCAGTATTTT
TRBJ1-5 - TRBV5-1 few CASSLAGLSNQPQHF TGCGCCAGCAGCTTGGCCGGGCTTAGCAATCAGCCCCAGCATTTT
TRBJ1-3 TRBD1 TRBV6-1 many CASRTGGGNTIYF TGTGCCAGTCGGACAGGAGGTGGAAACACCATATATTTT
TRBJ1-3 - TRBV28 many CASSSGPWTGNTIYF TGTGCCAGCAGTTCGGGACCTTGGACTGGAAACACCATATATTTT
TRBJ1-6 - TRBV4-3 - CASSQEGRDNSPLHF TGCGCCAGCAGCCAAGAAGGACGCGATAATTCACCCCTCCACTTT
TRBJ1-4 - TRBV18 many CASSAQEKLFF TGTGCCAGCTCAGCGCAGGAAAAACTGTTTTTT
TRBJ2-5 TRBD2 TRBV11-2 few CASSQEGRETVETQYF TGTGCCAGCAGCCAAGAGGGGCGGGAGACCGTCGAGACCCAGTACTTC
TRBJ1-5 - TRBV10-3 many CATAEEAGQPQHF TGTGCCACAGCGGAGGAGGCGGGACAGCCCCAGCATTTT
TRBJ1-6 - TRBV15 few CATSKQANQNSPLHF TGTGCCACCAGCAAGCAGGCAAATCAAAATTCACCCCTCCACTTT
TRBJ2-1 TRBD2 TRBV20-1 many CSAREERGPSYNEQFF TGCAGTGCTAGGGAAGAGCGGGGTCCTTCCTACAATGAGCAGTTCTTC
TRBJ2-1 TRBD1 TRBV6-1 many CASSSGTDNEQFF TGTGCCAGCAGTTCCGGGACAGACAATGAGCAGTTCTTC
TRBJ2-5 - TRBV6-5 many CASSYRAVVETQYF TGTGCCAGCAGTTACCGAGCGGTGGTAGAGACCCAGTACTTC
TRBJ2-3 TRBD2 TRBV28 many CASSRTSGSPDTQYF TGTGCCAGCAGCCGGACTAGCGGGTCTCCAGATACGCAGTATTTT
TRBJ1-6 TRBD1 TRBV7-9 few CASRGQGFYNSPLHF TGTGCCAGCAGGGGACAGGGTTTCTATAATTCACCCCTCCACTTT
TRBJ1-1 TRBD1 TRBV5-1 many CASSLERQGVTEAFF TGCGCCAGCAGCTTGGAGCGACAGGGGGTCACTGAAGCTTTCTTT
TRBJ2-5 - TRBV4-3 - CASSQVGGVGQETQYF TGCGCCAGCAGCCAAGTAGGGGGAGTTGGTCAAGAGACCCAGTACTTC
TRBJ2-5 - TRBV28 few CASSFSLAEETQYF TGTGCCAGCAGTTTTAGTTTAGCGGAAGAGACCCAGTACTTC
TRBJ1-5 - TRBV19 few CASSLQDYQPQHF TGTGCCAGTAGTTTACAAGATTATCAGCCCCAGCATTTT
TRBJ2-7 TRBD1 TRBV6-1 many CASSTQGFEQYF TGTGCCAGCAGTACACAGGGGTTCGAGCAGTACTTC
TRBJ1-1 - TRBV4-2 - CASSQDRVGEAFF TGTGCCAGCAGCCAAGATAGGGTTGGCGAAGCTTTCTTT
TRBJ1-5 - TRBV12-3/TRBV12-4 many CASRPGQGSNQPQHF TGTGCCAGCAGACCGGGACAAGGGAGCAATCAGCCCCAGCATTTT
TRBJ1-5 - TRBV30 many CAWKADSNQPQHF TGTGCCTGGAAGGCGGATAGCAATCAGCCCCAGCATTTT
TRBJ2-7 - TRBV11-2 many CASSLFLEETYEQYF TGTGCCAGCAGCTTATTTTTGGAGGAGACCTACGAGCAGTACTTC
TRBJ2-7 - TRBV11-2 many CASSPGPVYEQYF TGTGCCAGCAGCCCTGGACCAGTCTACGAGCAGTACTTC
TRBJ2-1 - TRBV18 few CASSPPRASEHNEQFF TGTGCCAGCTCACCACCGAGGGCTAGCGAGCACAATGAGCAGTTCTTC
TRBJ2-1 - TRBV7-2 many CASSLAGGGVQGEQFF TGTGCCAGCAGCTTAGCTGGGGGCGGTGTTCAAGGTGAGCAGTTCTTC
TRBJ2-3 - TRBV29-1 few CSVGQDITDTQYF TGCAGCGTTGGACAGGACATCACAGATACGCAGTATTTT
TRBJ2-5 TRBD1 TRBV15 - CATSRGQLETQYF TGTGCCACCAGCAGGGGACAGCTGGAGACCCAGTACTTC
TRBJ2-7 - TRBV2 - CASTLQGGWEQYF TGTGCCAGCACTCTCCAGGGGGGTTGGGAGCAGTACTTC
TRBJ2-2 TRBD2 TRBV6-5 - CASSSTSGWNTGELFF TGTGCCAGCAGTTCGACTAGCGGCTGGAACACCGGGGAGCTGTTTTTT
TRBJ1-1 - TRBV28 many CASTVGPHQAVLNTEAFF TGTGCCAGCACGGTCGGGCCTCACCAAGCGGTCCTGAACACTGAAGCTTTCTTT